The 13 T cell receptor beta chains below were found in one sample sequenced in a study of CD8 T cells in Susac syndrome. The authors reverse transcribed roughly 0.5 to 1 ug RNA with random hexamers. In TCRdb, the immunoSEQ multiplex PCR reads were re-called with MiXCR into one record per CDR3 protein. The sample includes about 120,000 distinct CDR3 sequences, around 90% of them seen just once. The sample taken for sequencing was CD4+ T cells from PBMCs. All receptors come from a human donor in good health.

The table lists this clonotype with a count of one. V is TRBV7-2 and J is TRBJ2-2, with D uncertain. Germline lookup yields CDR1 SGHTA and CDR2 FQGNSA. The CDR3 contains 15 residues. The ends were cut back, 6 bases at V and 0 bases at J, with 11 bases in the middle. The CDR3 DNA reads as TGTGCCAGCAGTCCGATTTTATCGAACACCGGGGAGCTGTTTTTT. Translating gives CASSPILSNTGELFF.

This chain uses TRBV20-1 with TRBJ2-7; 10 bases are a match to TRBD1. Germline V lookup: CDR1 DFQATT, CDR2 SNEGSKA (reference sequence). This CDR3 region has 13 residues. V was clipped by 6 bases and J by 2 bases; unmatched bases: 4. For the CDR3, the DNA is TGCAGTGCCTTGACAGGGGGCCCCTACGAGCAGTACTTC. This sequence encodes CSALTGGPYEQYF.

The rearrangement joins TRBV7-2 to TRBJ2-1; no firm D call. V was pared by 1 base and J by 0 bases, with 10 bases between. Germline V lookup: CDR1 SGHTA, CDR2 FQGNSA. There are 16 residues in the CDR3. CDR3 nucleotide sequence: TGTGCCAGCAGCTTAGGCCGCGGTAGCTCCTACAATGAGCAGTTCTTC. It yields the protein CASSLGRGSSYNEQFF. The full variable domain, in which reference TRBV7-2 and TRBJ2-1 provide the parts outside the CDR3, is GAGVSQSPSNKVTEKGKDVELRCDPISGHTALYWYRQSLGQGLEFLIYFQGNSAPDKSGLPSDRFSAERTGGSVSTLTIQRTQQEDSAVYLCASSLGRGSSYNEQFFGPGTRLTVL.

The genes are TRBV11-2 and TRBJ1-5; D uncertain. Germline V gene sequence: CDR1 SGHAT, CDR2 FQNNGV. Trimming took 3 bases from V and 4 from J, leaving 7 bases between them. This CDR3 spans 13 amino acids. CDR3 region: CASSFGENQPQHF. In DNA form, the CDR3 reads TGTGCCAGCAGCTTCGGGGAAAATCAGCCCCAGCATTTT. Together with reference TRBV11-2 and TRBJ1-5, the CDR3 gives the full variable domain: EAGVAQSPRYKIIEKRQSVAFWCNPISGHATLYWYQQILGQGPKLLIQFQNNGVVDDSQLPKDRFSAERLKGVDSTLKIQPAKLEDSAVYLCASSFGENQPQHFGDGTRLSIL.

This clonotype was seen once. The CDR3 spells CASRPDRASYNEQFF. DNA of the CDR3: TGTGCCAGCAGGCCCGACAGGGCGTCCTACAATGAGCAGTTCTTC. The rearrangement links TRBV7-2 to TRBJ2-1; 7 positions agree with TRBD1. The ends lost 6 bases at V and 1 base at J; junction bases unmatched: 6. The CDR3 spans 15 residues. CDR1 is SGHTA and CDR2 is FQGNSA in the germline V gene.

The CDR3 spells CSAKRPTNTGELFF. Written as DNA, the CDR3 is TGCAGTGCGAAGAGGCCAACGAACACCGGGGAGCTGTTTTTT. The chain links TRBV20-1 to TRBJ2-2, with no clear D. Trimming removed 6 bases from V and 0 bases from J, with 11 bases in between. This CDR3 is built from 14 residues. Germline V gene sequence: CDR1 DFQATT, CDR2 SNEGSKA (reference sequence).

The V gene is TRBV20-1, the J gene TRBJ2-1; 8 nucleotides align to TRBD2. The CDR3 runs to 15 residues. In germline, CDR1 is DFQATT, CDR2 SNEGSKA (reference sequence). Trimming cost V 0 bases and J 6 bases; bases outside gene matches: 7. This CDR3 reads CSARDFGGVGNEQFF. The CDR3 DNA sequence: TGCAGTGCTAGAGATTTCGGGGGGGTTGGCAATGAGCAGTTCTTC.

The chain links TRBV20-1 to TRBJ2-3, with 13 bases that match TRBD2. The CDR3 has 16 residues. The germline V gene encodes CDR1 DFQATT and CDR2 SNEGSKA (reference sequence). J lost 4 bases, V lost 3 bases, and 7 bases had no gene match. The CDR3 region is CSARGGLAGAPDTQYF. The CDR3 DNA reads as TGCAGTGCTAGGGGCGGACTAGCGGGAGCCCCAGATACGCAGTATTTT.

The gene calls are TRBV19 and TRBJ1-6; 8 bases line up with TRBD1. From germline, CDR1 is LNHDA and CDR2 SQIVND (reference sequence). The V and J ends lost 6 bases and 7 bases, in that order; junction bases with no gene match: 8. The CDR3 consists of 15 residues. The CDR3: CASREDRGGNSPLHF. The CDR3 DNA follows: TGTGCCAGTAGGGAAGACAGGGGAGGGAATTCACCCCTCCACTTT.

The rearrangement uses TRBV9 and TRBJ1-3; D call uncertain. CDR3 length: 12 residues. Germline-derived CDR1 and CDR2 are SGDLS and YYNGEE. Trimming removed 4 bases from V and 4 bases from J, with 6 bases in between. The CDR3 loop is CASSLEGNTIYF. The CDR3 DNA reads TGTGCCAGCAGCCTAGAAGGAAACACCATATATTTT.

The genes are TRBV11-3 and TRBJ2-2; D is unresolved. Germline V gives CDR1 SGHNT, CDR2 YENEEA. With 7 bases removed from V and 0 bases from J, the gap between germline ends came to 6 bases. CDR3 size: 13 residues. As DNA, the CDR3 is TGTGCCAGCACCTACTCGAACACCGGGGAGCTGTTTTTT. Protein sequence: CASTYSNTGELFF. Drawing the rest from reference TRBV11-3 and TRBJ2-2, the complete variable domain is EAGVVQSPRYKIIEKKQPVAFWCNPISGHNTLYWYLQNLGQGPELLIRYENEEAVDDSQLPKDRFSAERLKGVDSTLKIQPAELGDSAVYLCASTYSNTGELFFGEGSRLTVL.

The V and J genes are TRBV5-1 and TRBJ2-1, with 9 bases matching TRBD2. Germline-derived CDR1 and CDR2 are SGHRS and YFSETQ. This CDR3 is 14 amino acids long. After removal of 7 bases from V and 6 bases from J, the junction contained 8 bases not matched to a gene. CDR3 amino acids: CASRLEAGGNEQFF. The CDR3 bases are TGCGCCAGCCGTCTTGAAGCGGGAGGCAATGAGCAGTTCTTC.

The J gene is TRBJ2-1, the V gene TRBV6-1; D gene uncertain. V dropped 2 bases and J dropped 10 bases, with 9 bases sitting between them. The CDR3 sequence is 12 residues long. The V gene's germline CDR1 is MNHNS and CDR2 SASEGT. CDR3: CASSESGGEQFF. DNA for the CDR3: TGTGCCAGCAGTGAATCAGGTGGCGAGCAGTTCTTC.